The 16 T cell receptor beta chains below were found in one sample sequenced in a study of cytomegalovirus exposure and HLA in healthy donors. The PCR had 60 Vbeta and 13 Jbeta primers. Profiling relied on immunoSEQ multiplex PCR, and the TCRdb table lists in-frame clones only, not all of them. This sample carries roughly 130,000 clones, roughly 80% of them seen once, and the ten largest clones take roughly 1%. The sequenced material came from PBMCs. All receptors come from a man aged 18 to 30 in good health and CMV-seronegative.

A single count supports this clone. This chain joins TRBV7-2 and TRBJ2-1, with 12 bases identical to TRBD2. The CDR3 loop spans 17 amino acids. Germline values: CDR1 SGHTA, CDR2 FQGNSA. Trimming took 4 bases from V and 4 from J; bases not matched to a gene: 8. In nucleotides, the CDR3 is TGTGCCAGCAGCTCCTCTGGACTAGCGGGACGATACAATGAGCAGTTCTTC. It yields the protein CASSSSGLAGRYNEQFF.

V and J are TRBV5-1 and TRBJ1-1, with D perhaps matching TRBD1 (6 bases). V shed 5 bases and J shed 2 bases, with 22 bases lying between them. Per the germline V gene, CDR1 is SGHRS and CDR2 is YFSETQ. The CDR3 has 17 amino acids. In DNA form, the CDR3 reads TGCGCCAGCAGTAGTGTGGGGGCGAGGAGGCCAAACACTGAAGCTTTCTTT. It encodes CASSSVGARRPNTEAFF.

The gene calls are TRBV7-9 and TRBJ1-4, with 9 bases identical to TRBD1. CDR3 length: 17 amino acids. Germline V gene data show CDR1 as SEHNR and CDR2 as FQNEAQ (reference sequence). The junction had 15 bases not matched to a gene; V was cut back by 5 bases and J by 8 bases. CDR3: CASSAIPGQGGQEKLFF. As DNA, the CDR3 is TGTGCCAGCAGCGCCATTCCGGGACAGGGCGGGCAGGAAAAACTGTTTTTT.

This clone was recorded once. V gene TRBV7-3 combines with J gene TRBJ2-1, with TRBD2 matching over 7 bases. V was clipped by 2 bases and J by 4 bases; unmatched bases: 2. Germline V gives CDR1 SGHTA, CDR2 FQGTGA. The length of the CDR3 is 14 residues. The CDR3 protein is CASSLPGLYNEQFF. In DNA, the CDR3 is TGTGCCAGCAGCTTACCGGGACTATACAATGAGCAGTTCTTC.

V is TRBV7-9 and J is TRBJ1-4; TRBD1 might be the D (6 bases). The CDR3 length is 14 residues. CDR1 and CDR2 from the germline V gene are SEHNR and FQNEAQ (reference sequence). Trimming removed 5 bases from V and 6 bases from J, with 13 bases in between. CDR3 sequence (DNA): TGTGCCAGCAGCCCGGGGGGCAGGGATGAAAAACTGTTTTTT. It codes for CASSPGGRDEKLFF.

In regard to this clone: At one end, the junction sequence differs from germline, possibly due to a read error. The CDR3 is CSSLGGDTEAFF. CDR3 coding DNA: TGTTCCAGCTTAGGGGGAGACACTGAAGCTTTCTTT. The J gene is TRBJ1-1, the V gene TRBV7-9; perhaps TRBD1 as D (6 bases). Germline CDR1 is SEHNR and CDR2 is FQNEAQ (reference sequence). The CDR3 has 12 amino acids.

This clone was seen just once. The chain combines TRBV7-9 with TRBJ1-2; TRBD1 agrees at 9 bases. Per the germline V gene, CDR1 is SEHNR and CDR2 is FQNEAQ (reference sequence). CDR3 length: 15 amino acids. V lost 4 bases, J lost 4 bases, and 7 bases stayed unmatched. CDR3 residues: CASSSRTGEIYGYTF. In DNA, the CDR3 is TGTGCCAGCAGCTCCCGGACAGGGGAGATCTATGGCTACACCTTC.

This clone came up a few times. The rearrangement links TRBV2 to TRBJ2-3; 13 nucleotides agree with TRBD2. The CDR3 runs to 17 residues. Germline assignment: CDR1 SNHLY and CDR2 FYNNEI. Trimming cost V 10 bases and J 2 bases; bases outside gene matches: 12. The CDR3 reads CATTTSGGFLNTDTQYF. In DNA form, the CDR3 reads TGTGCCACCACGACTAGCGGGGGGTTTCTTAACACAGATACGCAGTATTTT.

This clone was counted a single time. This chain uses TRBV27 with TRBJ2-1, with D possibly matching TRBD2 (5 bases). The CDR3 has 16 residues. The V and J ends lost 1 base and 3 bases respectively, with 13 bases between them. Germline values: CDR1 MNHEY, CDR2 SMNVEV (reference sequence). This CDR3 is CASSLFRGLYYNEQFF. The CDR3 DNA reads TGTGCCAGCAGTTTATTTCGGGGATTGTACTACAATGAGCAGTTCTTC.

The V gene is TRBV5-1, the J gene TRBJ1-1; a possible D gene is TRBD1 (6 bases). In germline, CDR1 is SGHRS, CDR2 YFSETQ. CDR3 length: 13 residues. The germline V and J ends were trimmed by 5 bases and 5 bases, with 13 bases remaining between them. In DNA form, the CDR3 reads TGCGCCAGCAGAATAGGGGGGGATACTGAAGCTTTCTTT. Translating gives CASRIGGDTEAFF.

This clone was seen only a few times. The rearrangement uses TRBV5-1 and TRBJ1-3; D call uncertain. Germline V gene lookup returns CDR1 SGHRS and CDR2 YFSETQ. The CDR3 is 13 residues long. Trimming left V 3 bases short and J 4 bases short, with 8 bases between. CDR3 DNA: TGCGCCAGCAGCTACGGAGACGGAAACACCATATATTTT. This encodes CASSYGDGNTIYF.

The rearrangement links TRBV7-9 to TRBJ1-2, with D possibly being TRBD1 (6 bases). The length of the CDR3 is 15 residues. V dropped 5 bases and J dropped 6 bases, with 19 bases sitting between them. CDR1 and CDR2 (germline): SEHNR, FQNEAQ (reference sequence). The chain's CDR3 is CASSRKGVKADGYTF. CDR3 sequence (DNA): TGTGCCAGCAGCCGAAAGGGGGTTAAAGCAGATGGCTACACCTTC.

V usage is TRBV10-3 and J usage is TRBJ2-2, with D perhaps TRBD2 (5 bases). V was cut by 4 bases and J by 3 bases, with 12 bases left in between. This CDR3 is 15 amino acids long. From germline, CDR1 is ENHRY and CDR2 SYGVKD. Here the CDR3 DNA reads TGTGCCATCAGTGGGAATGGACTGCACACCGGGGAGCTGTTTTTT. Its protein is CAISGNGLHTGELFF.

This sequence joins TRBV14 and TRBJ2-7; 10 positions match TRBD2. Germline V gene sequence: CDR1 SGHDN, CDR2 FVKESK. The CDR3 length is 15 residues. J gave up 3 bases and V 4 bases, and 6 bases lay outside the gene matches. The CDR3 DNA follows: TGTGCCAGCAGCCGGGGAGCGGGGGGGAGCTACGAGCAGTACTTC. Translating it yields CASSRGAGGSYEQYF.

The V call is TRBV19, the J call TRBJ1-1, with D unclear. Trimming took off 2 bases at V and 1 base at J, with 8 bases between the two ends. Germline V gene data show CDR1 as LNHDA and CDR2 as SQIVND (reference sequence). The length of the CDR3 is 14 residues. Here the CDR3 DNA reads TGTGCCAGTAGTATATTAGGAGAGAACACTGAAGCTTTCTTT. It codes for CASSILGENTEAFF.

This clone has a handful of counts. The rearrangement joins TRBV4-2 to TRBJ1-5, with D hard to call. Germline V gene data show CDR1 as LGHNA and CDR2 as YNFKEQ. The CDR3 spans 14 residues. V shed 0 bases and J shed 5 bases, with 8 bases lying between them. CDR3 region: CASSQDLEDQPQHF. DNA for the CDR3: TGTGCCAGCAGCCAAGATCTTGAGGATCAGCCCCAGCATTTT.